This TCR beta chain was identified during a study of T cells in Graves' hyperthyroidism and ophthalmopathy. There were TCR beta CDR3 regions amplified from RNA transcripts. With the HTBI primer set, the TCR CDR3 went through a first round of RT-PCR. TCRdb analysed the multiplex PCR reads with MiXCR anew, one entry per CDR3 protein. The sample includes about half a million distinct CDR3 sequences, around a quarter of them seen just once. The V gene's germline CDR1 is LNHDA and CDR2 SQIVND (reference sequence). J gave up 9 bases and V 6 bases, and 9 bases lay outside the gene matches. This CDR3 comprises 15 residues.

The V and J genes are TRBV19 and TRBJ1-6, with 9 bases fitting TRBD1. This TCR was sampled from a woman aged 25-40 years with Graves' ophthalmopathy. Sequencing was performed on blood. In DNA, the CDR3 is TGTGCCAGTAGGGATGGACAGGGGATTAGTTCACCCCTCCACTTT. It encodes CASRDGQGISSPLHF.